The present T cell receptor (beta chain) was sequenced within a study of cytomegalovirus exposure and HLA in healthy donors. Study-wide points: Association of roughly 18,000 TCR beta sequences with HLA alleles was found at 0.05 false discovery rate in a later analysis. The study designated around 150 TCR beta chains cytomegalovirus-associated. A later analysis reported that several of the most significant clusters appeared to be linked to common viral pathogens, among them Epstein-Barr virus. The authors considered a cluster of highly shared sequence variants likely to be a sequencing artifact.

This PCR relied on a set of 60 Vbeta primers and 13 Jbeta primers. Data came from immunoSEQ multiplex PCR; TCRdb stores just in-frame clones and leaves some out. Among around 99,000 clones listed, around 77% were seen once. CDR1 and CDR2 (germline): MNHEY, SVGAGI. There are 14 residues in the CDR3. Trimming removed 8 bases at V and 2 bases at J, with 14 bases between. In the case of this clone: Its antigen remains unidentified.

The receptor was isolated from a young man in good health and CMV-seronegative. Specimen: PBMCs. V and J are TRBV6-5 and TRBJ2-3; possibly TRBD2 for D (5 bases). CDR3 in amino acids: CASESGPPTDTQYF. Written as DNA, the CDR3 is TGTGCCAGCGAGAGCGGCCCACCCACAGATACGCAGTATTTT.